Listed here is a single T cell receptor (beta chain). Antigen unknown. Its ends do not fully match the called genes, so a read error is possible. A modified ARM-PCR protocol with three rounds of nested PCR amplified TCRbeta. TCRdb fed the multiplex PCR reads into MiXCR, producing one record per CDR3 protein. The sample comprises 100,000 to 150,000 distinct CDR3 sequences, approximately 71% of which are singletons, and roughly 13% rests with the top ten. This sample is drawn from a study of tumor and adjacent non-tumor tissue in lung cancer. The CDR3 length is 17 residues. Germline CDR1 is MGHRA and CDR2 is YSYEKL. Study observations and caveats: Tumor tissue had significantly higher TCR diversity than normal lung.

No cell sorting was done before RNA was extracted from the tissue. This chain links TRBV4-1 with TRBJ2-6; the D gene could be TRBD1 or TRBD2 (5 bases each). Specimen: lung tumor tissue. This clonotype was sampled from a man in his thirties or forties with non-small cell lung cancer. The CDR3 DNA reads TGCGCCAGCAGTCCCAATGTGGCCGTCTCCGGGGCCAACTTCCTGACTTTC. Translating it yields CASSPNVAVSGANFLTF.